Below are 31 T cell receptor beta chains sequenced from a single sample in a study of T cell clonality in common variable immunodeficiency. General observations from the study: In common variable immunodeficiency, TCR beta chains reportedly carried fewer deletions and N-nucleotide insertions.

No cognate antigen is known for these TCRs. TCRdb's table, derived via immunoSEQ multiplex PCR, lists solely in-frame clones and lacks some. The repertoire shows roughly 25,000 clones, none seen only once; the top ten take approximately 22%. The sequenced sample consisted of peripheral blood mononuclear cells. The receptors shown here come from a human donor with common variable immunodeficiency.

This clone was detected a few times. The read stops 3 residues short of the end of the CDR3; the missing end is completed from the germline J gene. V usage is TRBV6-1 and J usage is TRBJ1-2; D uncertain. The CDR3 covers 14 residues. Trimming left V 2 bases short and J 7 bases short, with 14 bases between. In germline, CDR1 is MNHNS, CDR2 SASEGT. This CDR3 reads CASSESTNPAGYTF. The part of the CDR3 DNA that was read is TGTGCCAGCAGTGAATCGACAAACCCGGCTGGC.

Comments on this clone: The read ends 3 residues shy of where the CDR3 ends; the end is completed using the germline J gene. The chain links TRBV7-2 to TRBJ2-7; TRBD2 might be the D (5 bases). The CDR3 sequence is 15 residues long. Trimming took 1 base from V and 0 from J, leaving 10 bases between them. The germline V gene has CDR1 SGHTA and CDR2 FQGNSA. CDR3 DNA, as far as it was read: TGTGCCAGCAGCTTAGTCGGGGATAGCTCCTACGAG. It codes for CASSLVGDSSYE. The complete CDR3 protein is CASSLVGDSSYEQYF. Variable domain in full (rest from reference TRBV7-2 and TRBJ2-7): GAGVSQSPSNKVTEKGKDVELRCDPISGHTALYWYRQSLGQGLEFLIYFQGNSAPDKSGLPSDRFSAERTGGSVSTLTIQRTQQEDSAVYLCASSLVGDSSYEQYFGPGTRLTVT.

This clone was seen only a few times. Coverage ceases 3 residues before the CDR3 finishes, and the germline J gene fills in the end. The V and J genes are TRBV5-1 and TRBJ2-1; 11 bases are a match to TRBD1. The germline V gene has CDR1 SGHRS and CDR2 YFSETQ. CDR3 length: 15 residues. V was pared by 4 bases and J by 3 bases, with 3 bases of the junction left unmatched. This CDR3 reads CASSPGTGGYNEQFF. CDR3 DNA, as far as it was read: TGCGCCAGCAGCCCCGGGACAGGGGGCTACAATGAG.

In this sample, this clone turned up many times. The CDR3 end is not reached by the read, which stops 3 residues before it; the germline J gene fills it in. The V and J genes are TRBV30 and TRBJ2-3, with 13 bases that match TRBD2. The junction had 8 bases not matched to a gene; V was cut back by 4 bases and J by 4 bases. Germline CDR1 is GTSNPN and CDR2 is SVGIG (reference sequence). This CDR3 comprises 16 residues. CDR3 loop: CAWTKTSGGTSDTQYF. CDR3 DNA, as far as it was read: TGTGCCTGGACCAAGACTAGCGGGGGGACTTCAGATACG.

Comments on this clone: The CDR3 extends 3 residues past the end of the read, so its final part is completed from the germline J gene. The rearrangement links TRBV20-1 to TRBJ2-1; TRBD2 matches at 10 bases. J lost 2 bases, V lost 1 base, and 11 bases had no gene match. The CDR3 sequence is 18 residues long. Germline CDR1 and CDR2: DFQATT and SNEGSKA (reference sequence). The CDR3 spells CSARVAPSGGRTYNEQFF. The covered CDR3 bases are TGCAGTGCTAGAGTTGCGCCTAGCGGGGGCAGGACCTACAATGAG.

This clone was counted at least ten times. The read finishes 3 residues shy of the CDR3 end, and the germline J gene is used to complete it. This chain links TRBV6-2 or TRBV6-3 with TRBJ2-5, with 12 bases fitting TRBD2. Germline assignment: CDR1 MNHEY and CDR2 SVGEGT. After removal of 6 bases from V and 5 bases from J, the junction contained 4 bases not matched to a gene. CDR3 length equals 14 residues. This chain's CDR3 is CASRRLAGGETQYF. CDR3 DNA, as far as it was read: TGTGCCAGCAGACGCCTAGCGGGGGGGGAGACC.

This clone was found many times. The read falls 3 residues short of the CDR3 end, and the missing part is taken from the germline J gene. This rearrangement joins TRBV18 to TRBJ1-2; 7 bases align to TRBD1. This CDR3 is built from 18 residues. From germline, CDR1 is KGHSH and CDR2 LQKENI. With V trimmed by 3 bases and J by 6 bases, 19 bases remained unmatched. The sequenced part of the CDR3 DNA is TGTGCCAGCTCACCGCTAAGGACAGGCCCTACTAACCCACATGGC. It is translated as CASSPLRTGPTNPHG. The full CDR3 reads CASSPLRTGPTNPHGYTF.

This clone was seen only a few times. The sequenced fragment ends 3 residues before the CDR3 boundary, so the rest is inferred from the germline J gene. The gene calls are TRBV2 and TRBJ1-5; the D is unclear. The CDR3 spans 10 residues. Germline V CDR1 and CDR2: SNHLY, FYNNEI. The part of the CDR3 DNA that was read is TGTGCCAGCGCGGCACTTCCC. Its protein is CASAALP. The complete CDR3 reads CASAALPQHF. Supplemented by reference TRBV2 and TRBJ1-5, the full variable domain reads EPEVTQTPSHQVTQMGQEVILRCVPISNHLYFYWYRQILGQKVEFLVSFYNNEISEKSEIFDDQFSVERPDGSNFTLKIRSTKLEDSAMYFCASAALPQHFGDGTRLSIL.

Only a few counts were recorded for this clone. The read terminates 3 residues ahead of where the CDR3 ends, so the germline J gene completes it. The rearrangement links TRBV2 to TRBJ2-7; the match to TRBD2 covers 13 bases. Germline V gene sequence: CDR1 SNHLY, CDR2 FYNNEI. J gave up 0 bases and V 6 bases, and 5 bases lay outside the gene matches. This CDR3 region has 16 residues. The CDR3 sequence is CASRLAGGSSSYEQYF. The DNA read from the CDR3 is TGTGCCAGCAGACTAGCGGGAGGGTCCAGCTCCTACGAG.

This clone was observed many times. The read ends 3 residues shy of where the CDR3 ends; the end is completed using the germline J gene. The rearrangement uses TRBV19 and TRBJ2-3; the D is unclear. In germline, CDR1 is LNHDA, CDR2 SQIVND (reference sequence). V lost 7 bases, J lost 2 bases, and 7 bases lay in between. This CDR3 contains 12 residues. Incomplete CDR3 DNA: TGTGCCAGTACCTCAGACACAGATACG. It encodes CASTSDTDT. The whole CDR3 protein is CASTSDTDTQYF.

With respect to this clone: The CDR3 goes on 3 residues after the read ends, and that part is filled in from the germline J gene. This sequence joins TRBV6-1 and TRBJ2-3; 10 nucleotides agree with TRBD1. There are 15 residues in the CDR3. The germline V gene has CDR1 MNHNS and CDR2 SASEGT. The J segment lost 1 base and the V segment lost 4 bases, leaving 2 bases of the junction unmatched. The sequenced CDR3 bases are TGTGCCAGCAGTGCAGGGACAGGGGGCACAGATACG. Its translation: CASSAGTGGTDT. In full, the CDR3 reads CASSAGTGGTDTQYF.

This clone occurred many times. The read comes to an end 3 residues before the CDR3 does, leaving the germline J gene to fill in the end. The V gene is TRBV11-2, the J gene TRBJ2-1, with 8 bases lining up with TRBD2. CDR3 length: 14 residues. Germline V lookup: CDR1 SGHAT, CDR2 FQNNGV. Losses at the gene ends were 0 bases for V and 9 bases for J; bases not matched to a gene: 4. Partial CDR3 DNA: TGTGCCAGCAGCTTAGACCGGGGGGGCCGTGAG. Amino acids: CASSLDRGGRE. The whole CDR3 is CASSLDRGGREQFF.

This clone was picked up many times. The read halts 3 residues ahead of the CDR3 end, with the missing end drawn from the germline J gene. The chain carries TRBV7-9 and TRBJ2-3; D not certain. V was shortened by 1 base and J by 2 bases, with 10 bases between the two germline ends. The germline gives CDR1 SEHNR, CDR2 FQNEAQ (reference sequence). CDR3 size: 15 residues. The CDR3 DNA, read in part, is TGTGCCAGCAGCTTAGATCCGCGGCCCACAGATACG. Translated, it gives CASSLDPRPTDT. Given in full, the CDR3 is CASSLDPRPTDTQYF.

This clone was counted many times. The CDR3 is cut off 3 residues early in the read; its end comes from the germline J gene. V is TRBV7-8 and J is TRBJ1-3; TRBD1 is a possible D gene (6 bases). The CDR3 sequence is 16 residues long. Germline V gene data show CDR1 as SGHVS and CDR2 as FQNEAQ. The V gene lost 4 bases and the J gene lost 1 base, with 14 bases spanning the gap. CDR3 sequence reads: CASSSEKQGSGNTIYF. The sequenced part of the CDR3 DNA is TGTGCCAGCAGCTCAGAGAAACAGGGTTCTGGAAACACC.

In its sample, this clone was seen many times. The sequence runs out 3 residues before the end of the CDR3; the remainder is reconstructed from the germline J gene. The chain carries TRBV19 and TRBJ1-4, with a tentative D call TRBD1 (6 bases). The germline V gene encodes CDR1 LNHDA and CDR2 SQIVND (reference sequence). The CDR3 covers 14 residues. The germline V and J ends were trimmed by 6 bases and 8 bases, with 16 bases remaining between them. CDR3 amino acids: CASSPGQFLEKLFF. CDR3 DNA, as far as it was read: TGTGCCAGTAGCCCCGGACAGTTTTTGGAAAAA.

This clone was recorded at least ten times. The CDR3 extends 3 residues past the end of the read, so its final part is completed from the germline J gene. The J gene is TRBJ2-5, the V gene TRBV7-2; 10 positions match TRBD2. The ends lost 4 bases at V and 4 bases at J; junction bases unmatched: 3. CDR1 and CDR2 (germline): SGHTA, FQGNSA. There are 14 residues in the CDR3. CDR3 bases read: TGTGCCAGCAGCTCGGGACTAGCGATAGAGACC. Its translation is CASSSGLAIET. The CDR3 in full is CASSSGLAIETQYF.

With respect to this clone: The CDR3 goes on 3 residues after the read ends, and that part is filled in from the germline J gene. The genes are TRBV19 and TRBJ1-1, with 7 bases matching TRBD1. CDR3 size: 14 residues. V lost 6 bases, J lost 4 bases, and 8 bases stayed unmatched. Germline V CDR1 and CDR2: LNHDA, SQIVND (reference sequence). The CDR3 sequence: CASSPTGSVTEAFF. The covered CDR3 bases are TGTGCCAGTAGCCCGACAGGGAGCGTCACTGAA.

This clone was counted ten times or more. Coverage ceases 3 residues before the CDR3 finishes, and the germline J gene fills in the end. The rearrangement uses TRBV7-9 and TRBJ2-2; D unresolved. The V end was cut by 1 base, the J end by 3 bases, with 6 bases between. The germline CDR1 and CDR2 sequences are SEHNR and FQNEAQ (reference sequence). CDR3 length: 14 residues. CDR3 bases read: TGTGCCAGCAGCTTAGTAGCCTACACCGGGGAG. The encoded protein is CASSLVAYTGE. The complete CDR3 protein is CASSLVAYTGELFF. The full variable domain, in which reference TRBV7-9 and TRBJ2-2 provide the parts outside the CDR3, is DTGVSQNPRHKITKRGQNVTFRCDPISEHNRLYWYRQTLGQGPEFLTYFQNEAQLEKSRLLSDRFSAERPKGSFSTLEIQRTEQGDSAMYLCASSLVAYTGELFFGEGSRLTVL.

In its sample, this clone ranks as medium-sized (0.01 to 0.1%). The CDR3 end falls 3 residues outside the read, so it is completed with the germline J gene. The J gene is TRBJ1-1, the V gene TRBV9; TRBD1 matches 8 bases. Germline values: CDR1 SGDLS, CDR2 YYNGEE. The ends lost 4 bases at V and 5 bases at J; junction bases unmatched: 7. This CDR3 comprises 14 residues. CDR3 bases read: TGTGCCAGCAGCACCGGACAGGGAAGAACTGAA. Translated, it gives CASSTGQGRTE. The entire CDR3 is CASSTGQGRTEAFF.

This clone was seen more than once but under ten times. The read is 3 residues too short to cover the CDR3 end, so that end is filled in from the germline J gene. V and J are TRBV2 and TRBJ1-5; TRBD1 aligns across 8 bases. The CDR3 has 15 amino acids. J lost 4 bases, V lost 7 bases, and 9 bases had no gene match. Germline CDR1 SNHLY, CDR2 FYNNEI. CDR3 residues: CASKGQGHANQPQHF. CDR3 bases read: TGTGCCAGCAAAGGACAGGGCCACGCTAATCAGCCC.

This clone was observed many times. The read ends 3 residues shy of where the CDR3 ends; the end is completed using the germline J gene. The chain carries TRBV18 and TRBJ2-5; 10 bases agree with TRBD2. The length of the CDR3 is 15 residues. Germline assignment: CDR1 KGHSH and CDR2 LQKENI. V was clipped by 3 bases and J by 3 bases; unmatched bases: 4. The CDR3 region is CASSPSGGAKETQYF. The sequenced CDR3 bases are TGTGCCAGCTCACCCAGCGGGGGGGCGAAAGAGACC.

This clone was seen ten or more times. The read terminates 3 residues ahead of where the CDR3 ends, so the germline J gene completes it. This chain uses TRBV19 with TRBJ2-1; D may be TRBD2 (7 bases). The germline gives CDR1 LNHDA, CDR2 SQIVND (reference sequence). V was cut by 1 base and J by 4 bases, with 11 bases left in between. The length of the CDR3 is 15 residues. The CDR3 loop reads CASSIGGGRYNEQFF. The part of the CDR3 DNA that was read is TGTGCCAGTAGTATAGGGGGGGGCAGGTACAATGAG.

At least ten counts were recorded for this clone. From the germline J gene comes the end of the CDR3, since the read stops 3 residues before it. The chain couples TRBV20-1 to TRBJ2-6; the match to TRBD2 covers 8 bases. Germline V lookup: CDR1 DFQATT, CDR2 SNEGSKA (reference sequence). V dropped 5 bases and J dropped 0; count of bases not matched to a gene: 12. CDR3 length: 18 amino acids. CDR3 protein: CSASSGLAGGSGANVLTF. CDR3 bases read: TGCAGTGCTTCCAGCGGTCTAGCGGGCGGCTCTGGGGCCAACGTC.

This clone was recorded at least ten times. The CDR3 end falls 3 residues outside the read, so it is completed with the germline J gene. The chain joins TRBV19 to TRBJ1-2; no clear D gene. V dropped 3 bases and J dropped 5 bases, with 16 bases sitting between them. CDR1 and CDR2 from the germline V gene are LNHDA and SQIVND (reference sequence). This CDR3 region has 15 residues. The sequenced CDR3 bases are TGTGCCAGTAGTATCTCGGACTACTTAGGGTATGGC. Protein: CASSISDYLGYG. The full CDR3 reads CASSISDYLGYGYTF.

This clone occurred many times. From the germline J gene comes the end of the CDR3, since the read stops 3 residues before it. The chain employs TRBV5-1 and TRBJ1-5, with 7 bases that match TRBD1. Germline V gene lookup returns CDR1 SGHRS and CDR2 YFSETQ. The CDR3 sequence is 16 residues long. The V and J ends lost 0 bases and 1 base, in that order; junction bases with no gene match: 4. The part of the CDR3 DNA that was read is TGCGCCAGCAGCTTGGAGGCAGGGGGGAGCAATCAGCCC. Translation gives CASSLEAGGSNQP. In full, the CDR3 is CASSLEAGGSNQPQHF.

Turning to this clone: The CDR3 extends 3 residues past the end of the read, so its final part is completed from the germline J gene. The chain couples TRBV6-2 or TRBV6-3 to TRBJ2-4; D unclear. This CDR3 region has 13 residues. Germline CDR1 is MNHEY and CDR2 is SVGEGT. Trimming removed 10 bases from V and 0 bases from J, with 10 bases in between. Partial CDR3 DNA: TGTGCCACCCTGACTGTAGCCAAAAACATT. This codes for CATLTVAKNI. Given in full, the CDR3 is CATLTVAKNIQYF.

With regard to this clone: Sequencing ends 3 residues short of the CDR3 end; the germline J gene provides the rest. The V call is TRBV5-4, the J call TRBJ2-7, with TRBD2 as a possible D gene (7 bases). The CDR3 length is 12 residues. Germline V gene lookup returns CDR1 SGHNT and CDR2 YYREEE (reference sequence). Deletions cut 4 bases from V and 5 bases from J, with 10 bases between. CDR3 sequence reads: CASSRGGDEQYF. The CDR3 DNA, read in part, is TGTGCCAGCAGCAGGGGGGGGGACGAG. The whole variable domain, remainder taken from reference TRBV5-4 and TRBJ2-7, is ETGVTQSPTHLIKTRGQQVTLRCSSQSGHNTVSWYQQALGQGPQFIFQYYREEENGRGNFPPRFSGLQFPNYSSELNVNALELDDSALYLCASSRGGDEQYFGPGTRLTVT.

This clone turned up a few times. The missing CDR3 end, 3 residues past where the read stops, is filled in from the germline J gene. The V gene is TRBV7-2, the J gene TRBJ2-3; no firm D call. CDR3 length: 14 residues. Germline V gives CDR1 SGHTA, CDR2 FQGNSA. The V and J ends lost 1 base and 4 bases respectively, with 9 bases between them. This CDR3 reads CASSLVRAPDTQYF. CDR3 DNA, as far as it was read: TGTGCCAGCAGCTTAGTAAGGGCCCCAGATACG.

This clone was picked up a small number of times. The CDR3 is cut off 3 residues early in the read; its end comes from the germline J gene. V and J are TRBV18 and TRBJ1-5; the D is unclear. V was trimmed by 3 bases and J by 4 bases, leaving 7 bases between them. This CDR3 has 13 amino acids. Germline CDR1 KGHSH, CDR2 LQKENI. The CDR3 reads CASSPEQNQPQHF. CDR3 DNA (partial): TGTGCCAGCTCACCCGAACAAAATCAGCCC.

This clone showed up just a few times. With the read ending 3 residues before the CDR3 end, the germline J gene is used to fill in that end. The genes are TRBV7-8 and TRBJ1-4; a possible D gene is TRBD1 (5 bases). Germline V lookup: CDR1 SGHVS, CDR2 FQNEAQ. The CDR3 consists of 15 residues. V dropped 1 base and J dropped 3 bases, with 9 bases sitting between them. The sequenced part of the CDR3 DNA is TGTGCCAGCAGCTTAGGTGGGGCGGCTAATGAAAAA. Its protein is CASSLGGAANEK. In full, the CDR3 is CASSLGGAANEKLFF. The full variable domain, its missing parts supplied by reference TRBV7-8 and TRBJ1-4, is GAGVSQSPRYKVAKRGQDVALRCDPISGHVSLFWYQQALGQGPEFLTYFQNEAQLDKSGLPSDRFFAERPEGSVSTLKIQRTQQEDSAVYLCASSLGGAANEKLFFGSGTQLSVL.

This clone has a handful of counts. The read terminates 3 residues before the CDR3 end, so the remaining end is supplied by the germline J gene. The chain has TRBV19 and TRBJ2-7; 7 positions agree with TRBD2. The V gene's germline CDR1 is LNHDA and CDR2 SQIVND (reference sequence). The ends lost 4 bases at V and 2 bases at J; junction bases unmatched: 14. The CDR3 runs to 17 residues. This CDR3 reads CASSTLEAGAFPYEQYF. The DNA read from the CDR3 is TGTGCCAGTAGTACGTTGGAGGCGGGAGCTTTCCCCTACGAG.